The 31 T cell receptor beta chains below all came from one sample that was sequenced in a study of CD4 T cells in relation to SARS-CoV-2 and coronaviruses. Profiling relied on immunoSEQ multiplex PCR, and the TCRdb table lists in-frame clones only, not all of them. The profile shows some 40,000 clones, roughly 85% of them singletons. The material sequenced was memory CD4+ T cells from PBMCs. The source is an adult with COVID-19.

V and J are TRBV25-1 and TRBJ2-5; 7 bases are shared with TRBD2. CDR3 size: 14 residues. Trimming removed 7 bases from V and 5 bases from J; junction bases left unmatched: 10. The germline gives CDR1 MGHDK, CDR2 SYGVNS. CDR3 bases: TGTGCCAGCAATGGCGGCGGGAGATGGGAGACCCAGTACTTC. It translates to CASNGGGRWETQYF.

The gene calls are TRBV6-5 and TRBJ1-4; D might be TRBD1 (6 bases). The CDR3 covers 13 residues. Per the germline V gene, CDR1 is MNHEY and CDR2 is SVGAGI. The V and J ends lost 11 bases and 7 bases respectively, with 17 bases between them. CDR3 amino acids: CAGSDSGIEKLFF. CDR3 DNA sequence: TGTGCCGGCTCGGACAGCGGGATTGAAAAACTGTTTTTT.

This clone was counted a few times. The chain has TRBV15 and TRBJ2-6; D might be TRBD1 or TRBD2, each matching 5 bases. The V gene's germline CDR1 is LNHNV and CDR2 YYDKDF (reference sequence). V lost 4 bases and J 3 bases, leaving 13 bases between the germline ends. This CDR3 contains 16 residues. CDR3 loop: CATSISGADGANVLTF. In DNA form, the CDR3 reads TGTGCCACCAGCATATCCGGGGCGGATGGGGCCAACGTCCTGACTTTC. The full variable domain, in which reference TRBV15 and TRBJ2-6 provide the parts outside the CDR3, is DAMVIQNPRYQVTQFGKPVTLSCSQTLNHNVMYWYQQKSSQAPKLLFHYYDKDFNNEADTPDNFQSRRPNTSFCFLDIRSPGLGDTAMYLCATSISGADGANVLTFGAGSRLTVL.

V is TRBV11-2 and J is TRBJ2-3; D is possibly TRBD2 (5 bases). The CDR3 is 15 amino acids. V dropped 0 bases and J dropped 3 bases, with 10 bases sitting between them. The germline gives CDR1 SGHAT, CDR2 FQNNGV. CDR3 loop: CASSLDRTGTDTQYF. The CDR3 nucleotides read TGTGCCAGCAGCTTAGATCGAACGGGGACAGATACGCAGTATTTT.

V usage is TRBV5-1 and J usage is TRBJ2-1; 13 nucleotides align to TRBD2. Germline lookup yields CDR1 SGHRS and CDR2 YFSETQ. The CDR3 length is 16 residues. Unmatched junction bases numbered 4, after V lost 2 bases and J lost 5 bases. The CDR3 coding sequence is TGCGCCAGCAGCTTAGGACTAGCGGGAGTTGACAATGAGCAGTTCTTC. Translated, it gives CASSLGLAGVDNEQFF.

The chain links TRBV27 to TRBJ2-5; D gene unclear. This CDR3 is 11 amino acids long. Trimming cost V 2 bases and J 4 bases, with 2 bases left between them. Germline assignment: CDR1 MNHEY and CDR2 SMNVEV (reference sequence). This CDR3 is CASSLRETQYF. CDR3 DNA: TGTGCCAGCAGTTTACGAGAGACCCAGTACTTC.

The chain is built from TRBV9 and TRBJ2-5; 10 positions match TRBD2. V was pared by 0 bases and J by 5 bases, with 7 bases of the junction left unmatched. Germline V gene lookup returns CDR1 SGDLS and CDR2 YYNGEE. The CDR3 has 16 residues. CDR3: CASSVGASGSGETQYF. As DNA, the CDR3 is TGTGCCAGCAGCGTAGGGGCTAGCGGGAGTGGCGAGACCCAGTACTTC.

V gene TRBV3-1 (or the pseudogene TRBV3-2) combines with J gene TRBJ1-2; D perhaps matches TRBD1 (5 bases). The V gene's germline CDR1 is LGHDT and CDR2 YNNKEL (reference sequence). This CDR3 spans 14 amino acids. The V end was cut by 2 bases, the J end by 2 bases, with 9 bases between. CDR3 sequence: CASSQRDRNYGYTF. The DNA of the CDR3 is TGTGCCAGCAGCCAAAGGGACCGAAACTATGGCTACACCTTC.

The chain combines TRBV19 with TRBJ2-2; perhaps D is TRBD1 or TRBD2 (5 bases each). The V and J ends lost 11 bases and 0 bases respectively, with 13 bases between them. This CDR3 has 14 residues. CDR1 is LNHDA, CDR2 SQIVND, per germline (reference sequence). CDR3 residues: CAGRLGPNTGELFF. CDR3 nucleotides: TGTGCCGGACGTCTGGGACCGAACACCGGGGAGCTGTTTTTT.

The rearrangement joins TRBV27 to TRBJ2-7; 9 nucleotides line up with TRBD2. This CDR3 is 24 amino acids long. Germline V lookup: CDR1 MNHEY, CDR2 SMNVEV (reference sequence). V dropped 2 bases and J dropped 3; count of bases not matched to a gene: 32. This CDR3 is CASSLTLTGQGIAGVRFSRYEQYF. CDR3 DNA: TGTGCCAGCAGTTTAACGCTTACAGGGCAGGGGATAGCGGGAGTTAGGTTTTCCCGCTACGAGCAGTACTTC.

CDR3 loop: CASNSAGGGQETQYF. The CDR3 DNA is TGTGCCAGCAACTCAGCGGGAGGGGGTCAAGAGACCCAGTACTTC. The gene calls are TRBV7-9 and TRBJ2-5; TRBD2 matches 10 bases. The germline CDR1 and CDR2 sequences are SEHNR and FQNEAQ (reference sequence). This CDR3 has 15 residues. The V and J ends lost 7 bases and 2 bases, in that order; junction bases with no gene match: 7.

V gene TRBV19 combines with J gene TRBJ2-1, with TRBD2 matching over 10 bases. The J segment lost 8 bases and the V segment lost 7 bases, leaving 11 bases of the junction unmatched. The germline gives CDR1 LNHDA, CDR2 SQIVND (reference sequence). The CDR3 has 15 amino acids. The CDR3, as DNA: TGTGCCAGTACCCCGCGGGCTAGCGGGAGCTATGAGCAGTTCTTC. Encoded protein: CASTPRASGSYEQFF.

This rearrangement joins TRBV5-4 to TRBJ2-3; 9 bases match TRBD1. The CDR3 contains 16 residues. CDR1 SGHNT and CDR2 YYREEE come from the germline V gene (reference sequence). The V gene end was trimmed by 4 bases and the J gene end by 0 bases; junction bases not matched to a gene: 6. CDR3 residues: CASSPPGQGSTDTQYF. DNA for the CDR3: TGTGCCAGCAGCCCGCCGGGACAGGGTAGCACAGATACGCAGTATTTT.

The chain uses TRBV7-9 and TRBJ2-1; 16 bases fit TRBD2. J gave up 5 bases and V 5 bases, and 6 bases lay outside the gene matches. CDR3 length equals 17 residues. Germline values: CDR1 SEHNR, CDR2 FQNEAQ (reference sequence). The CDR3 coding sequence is TGTGCCAGCAGCCCGGGACTAGCGGGAGGGTCTAACAATGAGCAGTTCTTC. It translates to CASSPGLAGGSNNEQFF.

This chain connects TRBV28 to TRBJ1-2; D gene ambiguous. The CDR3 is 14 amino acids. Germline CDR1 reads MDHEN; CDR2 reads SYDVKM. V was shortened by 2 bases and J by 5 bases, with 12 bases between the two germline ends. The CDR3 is CASSLTSTRYGYTF. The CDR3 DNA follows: TGTGCCAGCAGTTTAACCTCGACACGGTATGGCTACACCTTC.

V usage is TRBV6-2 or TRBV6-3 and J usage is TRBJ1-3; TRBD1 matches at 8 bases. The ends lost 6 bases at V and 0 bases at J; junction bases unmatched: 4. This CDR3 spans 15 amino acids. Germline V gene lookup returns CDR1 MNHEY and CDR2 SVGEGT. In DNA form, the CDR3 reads TGTGCCAGCAGCACCGGGACAGGCTCTGGAAACACCATATATTTT. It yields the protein CASSTGTGSGNTIYF.

CDR3 DNA: TGTGCCAGCAGCCAACCGGGGACAGCCTACGAGCAGTACTTC. Translation: CASSQPGTAYEQYF. The rearrangement joins TRBV4-2 to TRBJ2-7; 7 bases are shared with TRBD1. Germline assignment: CDR1 LGHNA and CDR2 YNFKEQ. Germline trimming cut 2 bases from V and 2 bases from J; bases unmatched to any gene: 3. CDR3 length: 14 amino acids.

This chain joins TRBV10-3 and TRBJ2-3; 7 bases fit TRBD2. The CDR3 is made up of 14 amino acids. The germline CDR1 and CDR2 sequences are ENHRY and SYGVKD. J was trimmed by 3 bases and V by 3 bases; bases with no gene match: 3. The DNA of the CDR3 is TGTGCCATCAGTGACGGGAGGAGGACAGATACGCAGTATTTT. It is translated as CAISDGRRTDTQYF.

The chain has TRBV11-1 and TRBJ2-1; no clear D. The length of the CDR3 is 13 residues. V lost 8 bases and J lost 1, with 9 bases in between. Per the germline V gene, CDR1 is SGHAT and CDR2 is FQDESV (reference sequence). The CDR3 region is CASVSSSYNEQFF. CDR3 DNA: TGTGCCAGCGTGAGTAGTTCCTACAATGAGCAGTTCTTC.

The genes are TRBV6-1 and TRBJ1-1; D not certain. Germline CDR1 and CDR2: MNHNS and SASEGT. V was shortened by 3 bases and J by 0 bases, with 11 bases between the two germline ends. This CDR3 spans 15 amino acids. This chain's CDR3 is CASSEAGGMNTEAFF. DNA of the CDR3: TGTGCCAGCAGTGAGGCAGGAGGGATGAACACTGAAGCTTTCTTT.

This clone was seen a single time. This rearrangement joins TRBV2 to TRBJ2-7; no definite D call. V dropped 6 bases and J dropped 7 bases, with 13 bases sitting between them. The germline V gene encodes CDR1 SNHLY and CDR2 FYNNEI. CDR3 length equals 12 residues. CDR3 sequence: CASRSDAPEQYF. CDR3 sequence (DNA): TGTGCCAGCAGGTCCGACGCCCCGGAGCAGTACTTC.

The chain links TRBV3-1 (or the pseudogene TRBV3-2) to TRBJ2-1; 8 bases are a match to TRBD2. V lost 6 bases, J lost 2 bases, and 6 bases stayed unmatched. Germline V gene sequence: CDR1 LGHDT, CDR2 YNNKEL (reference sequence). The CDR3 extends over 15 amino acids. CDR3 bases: TGTGCCAGCAGTCGTAGCGGGACCACCTACAATGAGCAGTTCTTC. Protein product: CASSRSGTTYNEQFF.

The CDR3 coding sequence is TGCGCCAGCAGCCGGGACAGGGGGCTCTACAATGAGCAGTTCTTC. It encodes CASSRDRGLYNEQFF. The chain is built from TRBV5-1 and TRBJ2-1; TRBD1 aligns across 12 bases. Germline CDR1 reads SGHRS; CDR2 reads YFSETQ. There are 15 residues in the CDR3. The junction had 2 bases not matched to a gene; V was cut back by 4 bases and J by 3 bases.

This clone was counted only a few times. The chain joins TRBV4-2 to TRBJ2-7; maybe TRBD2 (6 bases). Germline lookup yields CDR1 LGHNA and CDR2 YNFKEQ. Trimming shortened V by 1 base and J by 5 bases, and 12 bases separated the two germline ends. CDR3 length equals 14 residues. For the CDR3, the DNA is TGTGCCAGCAGCCAAGTGGGGGAGGTACACGAGCAGTACTTC. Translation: CASSQVGEVHEQYF.

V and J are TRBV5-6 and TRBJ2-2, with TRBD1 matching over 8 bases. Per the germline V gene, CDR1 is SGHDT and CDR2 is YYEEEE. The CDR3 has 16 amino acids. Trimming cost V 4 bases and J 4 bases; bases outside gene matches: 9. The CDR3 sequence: CASSTLQGAATGELFF. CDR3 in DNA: TGTGCCAGCAGCACGCTTCAGGGGGCAGCCACCGGGGAGCTGTTTTTT.

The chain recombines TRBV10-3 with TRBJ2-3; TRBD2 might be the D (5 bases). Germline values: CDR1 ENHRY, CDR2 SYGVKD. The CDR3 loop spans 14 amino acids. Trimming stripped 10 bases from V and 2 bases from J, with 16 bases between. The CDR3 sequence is CATGRGINTDTQYF. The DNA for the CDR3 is TGTGCCACCGGCCGGGGTATCAACACAGATACGCAGTATTTT.

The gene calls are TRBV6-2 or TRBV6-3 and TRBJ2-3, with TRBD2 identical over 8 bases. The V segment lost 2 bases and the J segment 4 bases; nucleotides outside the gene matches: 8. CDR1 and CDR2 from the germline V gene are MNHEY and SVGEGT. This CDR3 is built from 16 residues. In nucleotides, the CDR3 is TGTGCCAGCAGTTACGGGGGACTAGTAGTGGCAGATACGCAGTATTTT. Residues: CASSYGGLVVADTQYF.

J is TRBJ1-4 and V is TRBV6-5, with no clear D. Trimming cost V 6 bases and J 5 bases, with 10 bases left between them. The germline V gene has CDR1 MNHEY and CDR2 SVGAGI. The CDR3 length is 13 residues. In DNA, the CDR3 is TGTGCCAGCAGCCCACATACCAATGAAAAACTGTTTTTT. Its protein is CASSPHTNEKLFF.

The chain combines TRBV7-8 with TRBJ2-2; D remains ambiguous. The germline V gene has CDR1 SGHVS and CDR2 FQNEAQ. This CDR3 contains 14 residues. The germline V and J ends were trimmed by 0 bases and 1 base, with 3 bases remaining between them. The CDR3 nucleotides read TGTGCCAGCAGCTTAGCGCAGAACACCGGGGAGCTGTTTTTT. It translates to CASSLAQNTGELFF.

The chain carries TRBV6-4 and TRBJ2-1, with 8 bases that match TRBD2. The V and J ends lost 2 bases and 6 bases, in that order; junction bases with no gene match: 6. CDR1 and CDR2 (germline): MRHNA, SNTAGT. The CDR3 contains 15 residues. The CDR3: CASSDSGRTSNEQFF. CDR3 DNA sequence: TGTGCCAGCAGTGACAGCGGGAGAACCTCCAATGAGCAGTTCTTC.

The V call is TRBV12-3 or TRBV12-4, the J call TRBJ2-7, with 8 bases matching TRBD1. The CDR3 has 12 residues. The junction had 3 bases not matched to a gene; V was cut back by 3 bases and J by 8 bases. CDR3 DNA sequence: TGTGCCAGCAGTTTTCAGGGGGCAAAGCAGTACTTC. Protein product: CASSFQGAKQYF.